This T cell receptor beta chain was found in a study of cytotoxic CD8 clonotypes in ibrutinib-treated CLL. Turning to this clone: Its matching antigen is unknown.

The study, taken as a whole, reports: Before falling back toward baseline at progression, clonality had risen at the time of ibrutinib response. Progressing and sustained-remission patients had different sampling times. Rare overall, public clonotypes shrank or held steady under therapy.

The CDR3 sequence is 16 residues long. The ends were cut back, 1 base at V and 0 bases at J, with 9 bases in the middle. Germline V CDR1 and CDR2: MNHNS, SASEGT. The planned depth of sequencing spanned 1 in 200,000 to 1 in 1 million T cells. The data were produced by immunoSEQ multiplex PCR, yet TCRdb's version contains in-frame clones alone and is incomplete. The table has 150,000 to 200,000 clones, about 88% seen once. This chain joins TRBV6-1 and TRBJ1-4; no clear D gene. This clonotype originated in a human donor with chronic lymphocytic leukemia. Sequencing used PBMCs, obtained at disease progression, from a patient treated with ibrutinib. The CDR3 here is CASSEDPGATNEKLFF. For the CDR3, the DNA is TGTGCCAGCAGTGAAGACCCCGGAGCAACTAATGAAAAACTGTTTTTT.